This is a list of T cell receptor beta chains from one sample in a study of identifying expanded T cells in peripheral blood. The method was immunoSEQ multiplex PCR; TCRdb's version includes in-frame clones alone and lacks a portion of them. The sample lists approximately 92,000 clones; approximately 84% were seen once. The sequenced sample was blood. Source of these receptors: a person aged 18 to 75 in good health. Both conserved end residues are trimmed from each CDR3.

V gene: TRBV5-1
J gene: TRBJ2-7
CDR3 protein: ASEREQY

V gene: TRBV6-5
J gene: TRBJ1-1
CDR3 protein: ASTNTGPEAF

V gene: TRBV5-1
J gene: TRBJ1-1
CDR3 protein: ASSLGDRFAEAF

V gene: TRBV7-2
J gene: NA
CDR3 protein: ASSLGSPYEQY

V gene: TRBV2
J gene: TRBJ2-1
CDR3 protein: ASARVEQF

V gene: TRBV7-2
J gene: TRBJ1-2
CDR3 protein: ASSAAGYVGGYT

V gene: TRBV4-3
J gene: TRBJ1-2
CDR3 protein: ASSQDMGSHYGYT

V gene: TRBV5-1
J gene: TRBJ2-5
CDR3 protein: ASSWGQGARGETQY

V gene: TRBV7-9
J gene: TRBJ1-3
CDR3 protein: ASSSRTYGNTIY

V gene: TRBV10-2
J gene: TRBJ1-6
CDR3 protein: ASNSKTNSPLH

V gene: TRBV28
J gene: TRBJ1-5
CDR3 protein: ASSNRQGGNQPQH

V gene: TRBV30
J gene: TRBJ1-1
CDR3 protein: AWSVHTGVSKAF

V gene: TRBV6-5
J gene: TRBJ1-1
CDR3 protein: ASRGGTEAF

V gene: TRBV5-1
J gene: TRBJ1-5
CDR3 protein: ASTEYPGSNQPQH

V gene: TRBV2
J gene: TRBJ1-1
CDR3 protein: ASSVLDSGEAF

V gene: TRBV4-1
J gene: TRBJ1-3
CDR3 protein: ASSQGFLKPSGNTIY

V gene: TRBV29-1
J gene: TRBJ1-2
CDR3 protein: SVLPYT

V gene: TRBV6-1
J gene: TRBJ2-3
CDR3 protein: ASSGATSGGGDTQY

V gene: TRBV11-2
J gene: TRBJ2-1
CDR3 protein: ASSSESRGHNEQF

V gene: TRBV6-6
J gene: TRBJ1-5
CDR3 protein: ASRTTEYSNQPQH

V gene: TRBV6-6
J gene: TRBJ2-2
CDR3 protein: ASSVTDTGELF

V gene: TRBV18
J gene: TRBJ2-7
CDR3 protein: ASSPPGTGNEQY

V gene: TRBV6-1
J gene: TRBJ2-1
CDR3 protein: AHSRRGGYNEQF

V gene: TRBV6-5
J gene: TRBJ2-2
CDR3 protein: ASSYYVSFDTGELF